This T cell receptor (beta chain) derives from a study of blood T cell repertoires in COVID-19. In the study overall: There were acute and convalescent COVID-19 samples, and they came from the United States, Italy and Spain. Sources were T cells, B-cell-depleted T cells, or PBMCs; the material itself was cDNA or gDNA.

Here immunoSEQ multiplex PCR was the method, and the copy in TCRdb shows in-frame clones only, minus some. The sample lists nearly 400,000 clones, just under 90% occurring once. Participants came from 20 to 25 US areas, aged about 18 to 100 years. Cohorts were determined from participant-reported clinical history. Germline V gives CDR1 SNHLY, CDR2 FYNNEI. The CDR3 loop spans 11 amino acids. Sequencing was done on a sample of PBMCs or T cells enriched from blood (not recorded which). The sequence derives from a woman aged 30 to 39 who had recovered from COVID-19. The J gene is TRBJ1-4, the V gene TRBV2; the D gene is possibly TRBD1 (5 bases). CDR3 DNA: TGTGTGGGGGGAATTAATGAAAAACTGTTTTTT. It yields the protein CVGGINEKLFF.